Below, 2 T cell receptor beta chains from the same sample are listed, as sequenced in a study of T-cell reconstitution after alpha-beta-depleted transplantation in children. A TCRbeta library incorporating unique molecular identifiers was prepared. MiXCR, run by TCRdb on the PCR reads, gives a single entry per CDR3 protein. The table includes approximately 200,000 distinct CDR3 sequences, about 14% detected once. Sequencing was performed on PBMCs from the stem cell graft donor, taken from the stem cell graft. The receptor set was obtained from a human donor who donated a stem cell graft to a child with acute lymphoblastic leukemia.

This clonotype has ten or more counts. V gene TRBV11-3 combines with J gene TRBJ1-2; no definite D call. Trimming took off 9 bases at V and 8 bases at J, with 16 bases between the two ends. This CDR3 has 12 amino acids. CDR1 is SGHNT, CDR2 YENEEA, per germline. CDR3 loop: CASGDPYGGYTF. The CDR3 nucleotides read TGTGCCAGTGGAGACCCGTACGGGGGCTACACCTTC.

This clonotype showed up just a few times. The V call is TRBV6-5, the J call TRBJ2-7; 8 bases match TRBD2. Trimming took 0 bases from V and 5 from J; bases not matched to a gene: 6. CDR3 length: 15 amino acids. The germline V gene has CDR1 MNHEY and CDR2 SVGAGI. This CDR3 is CASSYSIAGPNEQYF. CDR3 in DNA: TGTGCCAGCAGTTACTCCATAGCGGGACCTAACGAGCAGTACTTC.